This TCR beta chain emerged from a study of T cell responses to AZD1222 COVID-19 vaccine. Study conclusions and caveats: Spike was spanned by vaccine-associated CD4 TCRs, which were dominant at 160-218 and 743-854. Vaccination with two AZD1222 doses was followed by a rise in Spike-specific TCR breadth and depth. Repertoire collection took place solely once the T cell response had peaked.

Notes on this clone: Its specificity is unknown.

The CDR3 has 15 amino acids. Germline V lookup: CDR1 SNHLY, CDR2 FYNNEI. The V end lost 8 bases, the J end lost 8 bases, and 21 bases lay between the germline ends. The assay was immunoSEQ multiplex PCR, and TCRdb's table has in-frame clones only and misses some. The table records roughly 150,000 clones, 94% of them present only once. The rearrangement uses TRBV2 and TRBJ1-4; TRBD1 is a possible D gene (6 bases). Sequenced here: peripheral blood, sampled 28 days after the second AZD1222 dose. The TCR originated in an adult who received the AZD1222 COVID-19 vaccine. The CDR3 sequence is CASRGAGAIGEKLFF. CDR3 in DNA: TGTGCCAGCCGGGGAGCGGGGGCAATCGGCGAAAAACTGTTTTTT.